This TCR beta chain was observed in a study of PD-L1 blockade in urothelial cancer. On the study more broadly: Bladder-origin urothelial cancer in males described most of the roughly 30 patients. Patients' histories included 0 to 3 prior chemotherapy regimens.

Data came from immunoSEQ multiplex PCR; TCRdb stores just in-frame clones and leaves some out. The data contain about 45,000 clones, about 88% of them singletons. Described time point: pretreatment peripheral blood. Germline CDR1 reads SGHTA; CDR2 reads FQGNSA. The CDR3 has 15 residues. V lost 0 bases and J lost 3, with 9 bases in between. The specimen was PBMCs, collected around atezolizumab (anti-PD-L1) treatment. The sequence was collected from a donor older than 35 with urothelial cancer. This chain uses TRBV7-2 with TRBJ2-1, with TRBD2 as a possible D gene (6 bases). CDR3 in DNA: TGTGCCAGCAGCTTAGCTGCCGGGAGCTACAATGAGCAGTTCTTC. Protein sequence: CASSLAAGSYNEQFF.